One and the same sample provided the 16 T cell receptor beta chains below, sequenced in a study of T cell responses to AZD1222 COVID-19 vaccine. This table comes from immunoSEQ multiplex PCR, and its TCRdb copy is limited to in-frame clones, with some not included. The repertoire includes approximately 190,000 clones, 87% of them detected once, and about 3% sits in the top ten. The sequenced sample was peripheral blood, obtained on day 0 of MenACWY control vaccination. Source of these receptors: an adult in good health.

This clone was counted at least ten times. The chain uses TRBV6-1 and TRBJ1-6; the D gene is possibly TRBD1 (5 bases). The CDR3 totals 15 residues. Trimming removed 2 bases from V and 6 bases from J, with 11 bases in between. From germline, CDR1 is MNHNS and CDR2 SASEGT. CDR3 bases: TGTGCCAGCAGTGAATATGCCGGGGGTAATTCACCCCTCCACTTT. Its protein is CASSEYAGGNSPLHF.

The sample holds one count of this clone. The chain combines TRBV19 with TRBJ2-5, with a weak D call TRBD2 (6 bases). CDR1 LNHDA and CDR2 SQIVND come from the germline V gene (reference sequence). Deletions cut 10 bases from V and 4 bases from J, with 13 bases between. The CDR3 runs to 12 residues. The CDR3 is CATGPSAETQYF. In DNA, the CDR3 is TGTGCCACCGGGCCTAGCGCAGAGACCCAGTACTTC.

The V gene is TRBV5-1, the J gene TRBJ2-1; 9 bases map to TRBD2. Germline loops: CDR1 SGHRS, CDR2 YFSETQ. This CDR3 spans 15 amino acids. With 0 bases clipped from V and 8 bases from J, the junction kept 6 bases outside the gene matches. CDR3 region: CASSLVGLAPDEQFF. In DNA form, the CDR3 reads TGCGCCAGCAGCTTGGTCGGACTAGCGCCCGATGAGCAGTTCTTC.

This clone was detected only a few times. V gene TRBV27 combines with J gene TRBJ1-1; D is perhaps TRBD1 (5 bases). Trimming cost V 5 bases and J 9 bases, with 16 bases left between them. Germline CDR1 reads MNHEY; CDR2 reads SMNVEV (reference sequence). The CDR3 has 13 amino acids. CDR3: CASSPREGHKAFF. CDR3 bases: TGTGCCAGCAGTCCCCGGGAGGGGCACAAAGCTTTCTTT.

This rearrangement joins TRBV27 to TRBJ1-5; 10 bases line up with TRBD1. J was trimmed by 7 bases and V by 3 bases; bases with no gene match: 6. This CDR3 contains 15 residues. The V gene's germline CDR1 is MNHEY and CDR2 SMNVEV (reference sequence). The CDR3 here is CASSFGQGGGQPQHF. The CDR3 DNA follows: TGTGCCAGCAGTTTTGGACAGGGGGGCGGACAGCCCCAGCATTTT.

The CDR3 loop is CASTSGTSGGSKTQYF. The CDR3 coding sequence is TGTGCCAGCACCTCCGGGACTAGCGGGGGTAGTAAGACCCAGTACTTC. The chain uses TRBV7-2 and TRBJ2-5; 14 positions agree with TRBD2. Germline CDR1 is SGHTA and CDR2 is FQGNSA. This CDR3 is built from 16 residues. Trimming at V came to 7 bases and at J to 6 bases, leaving 10 bases not matched to a gene.

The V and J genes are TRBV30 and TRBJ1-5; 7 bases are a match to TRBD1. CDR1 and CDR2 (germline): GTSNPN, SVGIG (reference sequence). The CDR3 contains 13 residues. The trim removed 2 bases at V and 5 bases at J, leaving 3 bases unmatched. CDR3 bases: TGTGCCTGGAGTCGACAGGGCCATCAGCCCCAGCATTTT. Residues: CAWSRQGHQPQHF.

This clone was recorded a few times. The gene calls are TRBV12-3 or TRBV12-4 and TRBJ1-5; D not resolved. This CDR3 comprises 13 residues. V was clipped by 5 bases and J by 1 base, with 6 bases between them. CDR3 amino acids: CASSKDSNQPQHF. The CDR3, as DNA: TGTGCCAGCAGTAAAGACAGCAATCAGCCCCAGCATTTT.

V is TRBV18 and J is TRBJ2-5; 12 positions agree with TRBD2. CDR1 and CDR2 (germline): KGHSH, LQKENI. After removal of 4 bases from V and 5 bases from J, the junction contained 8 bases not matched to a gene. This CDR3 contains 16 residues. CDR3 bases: TGTGCCAGCTCACTACTAGCGGGAGGTGGCACGGAGACCCAGTACTTC. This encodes CASSLLAGGGTETQYF.

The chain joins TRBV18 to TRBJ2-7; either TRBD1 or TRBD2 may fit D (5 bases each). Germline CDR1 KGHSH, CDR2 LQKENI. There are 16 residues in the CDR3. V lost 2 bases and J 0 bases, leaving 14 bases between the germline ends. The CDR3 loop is CASSPNPGTASYEQYF. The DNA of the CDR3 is TGTGCCAGCTCACCAAACCCCGGGACGGCCTCCTACGAGCAGTACTTC.

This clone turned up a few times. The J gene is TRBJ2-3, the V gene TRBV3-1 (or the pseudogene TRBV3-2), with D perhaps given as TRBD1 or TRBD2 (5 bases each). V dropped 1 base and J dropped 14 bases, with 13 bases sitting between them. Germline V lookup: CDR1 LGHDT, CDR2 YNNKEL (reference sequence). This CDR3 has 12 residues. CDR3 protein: CASSQGVGDVYF. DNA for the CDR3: TGTGCCAGCAGCCAAGGGGTCGGGGACGTGTATTTT.

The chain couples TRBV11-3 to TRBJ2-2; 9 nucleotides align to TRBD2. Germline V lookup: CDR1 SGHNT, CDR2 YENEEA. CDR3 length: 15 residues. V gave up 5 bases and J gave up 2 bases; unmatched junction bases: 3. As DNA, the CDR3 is TGTGCCAGCAGCCACGGGACTAGCAACACCGGGGAGCTGTTTTTT. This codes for CASSHGTSNTGELFF.

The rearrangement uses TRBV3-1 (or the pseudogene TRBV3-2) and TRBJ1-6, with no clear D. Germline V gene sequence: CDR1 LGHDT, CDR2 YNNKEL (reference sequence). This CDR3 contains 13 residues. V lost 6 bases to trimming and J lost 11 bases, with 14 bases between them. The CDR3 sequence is CASRGKVGTPLHF. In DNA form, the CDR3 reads TGTGCCAGCAGGGGAAAAGTAGGGACACCCCTCCACTTT.

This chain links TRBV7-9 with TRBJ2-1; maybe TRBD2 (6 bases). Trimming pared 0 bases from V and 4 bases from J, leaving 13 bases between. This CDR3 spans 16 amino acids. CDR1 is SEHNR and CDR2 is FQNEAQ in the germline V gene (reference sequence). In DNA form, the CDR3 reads TGTGCCAGCAGCTTAGCTCCGCGGGATACTTACAATGAGCAGTTCTTC. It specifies CASSLAPRDTYNEQFF.

For the CDR3, the DNA is TGTGCCAGTAGTCCGAGTGGGGGGGCGACCAGTGGAGAGCAGTACTTC. Amino acid sequence: CASSPSGGATSGEQYF. V is TRBV19 and J is TRBJ2-7; D perhaps matches TRBD2 (7 bases). V lost 5 bases and J 7 bases, leaving 24 bases between the germline ends. There are 16 residues in the CDR3. Germline V lookup: CDR1 LNHDA, CDR2 SQIVND (reference sequence).

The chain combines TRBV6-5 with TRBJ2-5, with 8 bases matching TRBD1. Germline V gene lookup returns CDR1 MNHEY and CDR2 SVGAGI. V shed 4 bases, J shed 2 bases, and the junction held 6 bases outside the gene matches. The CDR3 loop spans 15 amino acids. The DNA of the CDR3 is TGTGCCAGCAGTTCCCCCCGACAGGGGCAAGAGACCCAGTACTTC. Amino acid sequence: CASSSPRQGQETQYF.